The next 12 T cell receptor beta chains were all read from a single sample in a study of post-analysis software for immune sequencing data. Points from the study as a whole: Five TRBV segments were significantly more frequent in patients than in controls. TRBV5-6, TRBV5-1 and TRBV20-1 were among these segments.

These TCRs are of unknown antigen specificity. Incorporated into the TCR beta cDNA libraries were unique molecular identifiers, which served to reduce PCR and sequencing biases. TCRdb independently ran MiXCR on the PCR reads; one entry per CDR3 protein. The sample lists roughly 650,000 distinct CDR3 sequences, 55% to 60% occurring once. The sequencing sample was made of blood. The receptors were gathered from a girl aged 2 to 9 with multiple sclerosis.

The V gene is TRBV29-1, the J gene TRBJ2-3; TRBD2 agrees at 13 bases. The CDR3 is 17 residues long. Germline-derived CDR1 and CDR2 are SQVTM and ANQGSEA. V was pared by 7 bases and J by 2 bases, with 12 bases of the junction left unmatched. CDR3 residues: CSGIGGLAGETTDTQYF. The CDR3 nucleotides are TGCAGCGGAATAGGCGGACTAGCGGGAGAAACCACAGATACGCAGTATTTT.

This chain joins TRBV3-1 and TRBJ1-1; no clear D. The germline CDR1 and CDR2 sequences are LGHDT and YNNKEL (reference sequence). V was shortened by 10 bases and J by 1 base, with 16 bases between the two germline ends. The CDR3 has 14 amino acids. The CDR3 DNA is TGTGCCAACAGTAGTTTTGCCTCGAACACTGAAGCTTTCTTT. Translated: CANSSFASNTEAFF.

This clonotype was detected only a few times. V gene TRBV7-9 combines with J gene TRBJ1-1; tentative D call: TRBD1 (6 bases). This CDR3 has 15 amino acids. Trimming stripped 3 bases from V and 11 bases from J, with 22 bases between. From germline, CDR1 is SEHNR and CDR2 FQNEAQ (reference sequence). CDR3 coding DNA: TGTGCCAGCAGCTTCTCTATCACAGGGCGTGGGAAGGCTTTCTTT. As protein: CASSFSITGRGKAFF.

This chain uses TRBV29-1 with TRBJ2-3; D possibly corresponds to TRBD2 (6 bases). CDR3 size: 13 residues. Per germline, CDR1 SQVTM and CDR2 ANQGSEA. The CDR3 coding sequence is TGCACCGAGCGGGCAGATCTTTCAGATACGCAGTATTTT. Translation gives CTERADLSDTQYF.

The rearrangement uses TRBV12-3 or TRBV12-4 and TRBJ2-3, with 8 bases identical to TRBD1. This CDR3 region has 16 residues. Trimming removed 5 bases from V and 0 bases from J; junction bases left unmatched: 7. The CDR3 coding sequence is TGTGCCAGCAGTCCAGGGACAGGATTGAGCACAGATACGCAGTATTTT. It encodes CASSPGTGLSTDTQYF.

V is TRBV27 and J is TRBJ2-7, with unresolved D. Trimming removed 0 bases from V and 3 bases from J, with 6 bases in between. From germline, CDR1 is MNHEY and CDR2 SMNVEV (reference sequence). CDR3 length: 13 amino acids. CDR3 DNA sequence: TGTGCCAGCAGTTTATCCCCACGCTACGAGCAGTACTTC. The encoded protein is CASSLSPRYEQYF.

The chain recombines TRBV27 with TRBJ2-5, with 9 bases aligning to TRBD2. V shed 8 bases, J shed 5 bases, and the junction held 15 bases outside the gene matches. CDR1 is MNHEY, CDR2 SMNVEV, per germline (reference sequence). This CDR3 is built from 16 residues. The CDR3 nucleotides read TGTGCCAGCCGGAGGGGAATAGCGGGGGAGAGGGAGACCCAGTACTTC. Its translation: CASRRGIAGERETQYF.

With respect to this clonotype: At one of its ends the junction is not consistent with the germline gene, which may arise from a read error. CDR3 in amino acids: CASSHGRNAEAFF. The CDR3 bases are TGTGCCAGCAGCCACGGACGGAACGCTGAAGCTTTCTTT. This chain joins TRBV6-2 or TRBV6-3 and TRBJ1-1; D is ambiguous. The CDR3 length is 13 residues. Germline values: CDR1 MNHEY, CDR2 SVGEGT.

The chain joins TRBV20-1 to TRBJ2-5, with a tentative D call TRBD1 (5 bases). Germline assignment: CDR1 DFQATT and CDR2 SNEGSKA (reference sequence). V lost 6 bases, J lost 4 bases, and 15 bases lay in between. The CDR3 spans 13 residues. The CDR3 bases are TGCAGTGCCGTGCTAAGGGGAAGAGAGACCCAGTACTTC. It is translated as CSAVLRGRETQYF.

The rearrangement uses TRBV7-2 and TRBJ2-7; TRBD1 might be the D (6 bases). The CDR3 totals 17 residues. Deletions cut 0 bases from V and 3 bases from J, with 18 bases between. CDR1 is SGHTA and CDR2 is FQGNSA in the germline V gene. The CDR3 DNA sequence: TGTGCCAGCAGCTTAGCTCACAGGGCTTCTATATTCTACGAGCAGTACTTC. It is translated as CASSLAHRASIFYEQYF.

This chain uses TRBV29-1 with TRBJ1-6; TRBD1 agrees at 9 bases. The CDR3 is 13 amino acids. CDR1 SQVTM and CDR2 ANQGSEA come from the germline V gene. V lost 6 bases and J lost 8; bases outside the gene matches: 5. The CDR3 protein is CSVRTGEDSPLHF. The DNA of the CDR3 is TGCAGCGTGCGGACAGGGGAAGATTCACCCCTCCACTTT.

The chain carries TRBV12-3 or TRBV12-4 and TRBJ2-3, with a possible D match to TRBD1 (6 bases). V lost 2 bases and J lost 5, with 11 bases in between. CDR3 length: 14 amino acids. The CDR3 protein is CASSLRSGEDTQYF. Here the CDR3 DNA reads TGTGCCAGCAGTTTAAGGTCAGGGGAAGATACGCAGTATTTT.